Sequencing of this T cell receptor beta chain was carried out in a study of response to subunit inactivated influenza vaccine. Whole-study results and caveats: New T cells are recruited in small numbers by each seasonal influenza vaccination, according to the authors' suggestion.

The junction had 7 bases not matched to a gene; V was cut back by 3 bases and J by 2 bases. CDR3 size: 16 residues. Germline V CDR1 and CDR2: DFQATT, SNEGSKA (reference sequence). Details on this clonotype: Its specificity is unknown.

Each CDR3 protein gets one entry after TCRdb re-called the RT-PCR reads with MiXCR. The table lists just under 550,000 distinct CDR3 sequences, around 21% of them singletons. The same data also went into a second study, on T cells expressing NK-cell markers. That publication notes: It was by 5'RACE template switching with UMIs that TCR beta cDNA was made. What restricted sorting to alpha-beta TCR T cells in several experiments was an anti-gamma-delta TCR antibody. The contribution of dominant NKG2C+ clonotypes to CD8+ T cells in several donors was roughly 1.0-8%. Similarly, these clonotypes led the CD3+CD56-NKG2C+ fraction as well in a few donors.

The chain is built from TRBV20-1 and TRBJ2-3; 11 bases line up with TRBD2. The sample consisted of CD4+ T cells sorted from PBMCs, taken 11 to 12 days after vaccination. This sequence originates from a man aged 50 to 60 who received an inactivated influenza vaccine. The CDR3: CSARETSGDLTDTQYF. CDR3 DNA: TGCAGTGCTAGGGAGACTAGCGGGGACCTCACAGATACGCAGTATTTT.